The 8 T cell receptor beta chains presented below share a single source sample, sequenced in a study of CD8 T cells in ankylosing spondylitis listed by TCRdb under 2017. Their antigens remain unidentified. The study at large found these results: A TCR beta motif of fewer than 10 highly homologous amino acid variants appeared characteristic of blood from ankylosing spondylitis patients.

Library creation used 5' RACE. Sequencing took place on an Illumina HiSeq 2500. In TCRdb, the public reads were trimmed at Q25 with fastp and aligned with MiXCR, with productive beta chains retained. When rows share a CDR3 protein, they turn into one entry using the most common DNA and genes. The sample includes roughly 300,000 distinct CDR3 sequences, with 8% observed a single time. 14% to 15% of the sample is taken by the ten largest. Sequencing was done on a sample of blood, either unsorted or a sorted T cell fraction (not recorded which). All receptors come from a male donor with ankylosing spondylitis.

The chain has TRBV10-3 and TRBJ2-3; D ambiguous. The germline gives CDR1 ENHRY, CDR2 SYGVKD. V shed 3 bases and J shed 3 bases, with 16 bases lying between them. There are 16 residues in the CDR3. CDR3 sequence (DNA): TGTGCCATCAGTGACCCCGACACCCCACGGACAGATACGCAGTATTTT. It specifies CAISDPDTPRTDTQYF.

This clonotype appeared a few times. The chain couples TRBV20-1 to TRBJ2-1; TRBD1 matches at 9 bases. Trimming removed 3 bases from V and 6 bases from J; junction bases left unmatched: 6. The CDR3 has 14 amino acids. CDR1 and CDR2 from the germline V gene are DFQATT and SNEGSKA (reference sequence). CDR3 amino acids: CSASYRGLFNEQFF. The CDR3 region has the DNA TGCAGTGCTAGCTACAGGGGGCTGTTCAATGAGCAGTTCTTC.

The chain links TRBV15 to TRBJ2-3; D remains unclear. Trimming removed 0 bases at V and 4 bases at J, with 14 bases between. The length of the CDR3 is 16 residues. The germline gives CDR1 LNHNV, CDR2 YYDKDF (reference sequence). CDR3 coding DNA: TGTGCCACCAGCAGAGATCGGCGAAGAAGCCCAGATACGCAGTATTTT. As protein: CATSRDRRRSPDTQYF. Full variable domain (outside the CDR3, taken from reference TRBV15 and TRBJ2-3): DAMVIQNPRYQVTQFGKPVTLSCSQTLNHNVMYWYQQKSSQAPKLLFHYYDKDFNNEADTPDNFQSRRPNTSFCFLDIRSPGLGDTAMYLCATSRDRRRSPDTQYFGPGTRLTVL.

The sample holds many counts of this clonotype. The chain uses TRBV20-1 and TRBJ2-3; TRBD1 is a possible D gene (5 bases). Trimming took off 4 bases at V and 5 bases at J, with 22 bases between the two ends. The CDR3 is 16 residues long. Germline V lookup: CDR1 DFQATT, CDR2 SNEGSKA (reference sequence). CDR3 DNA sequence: TGCAGTGCTACTGGATTTTTGTGGGGCGTTTTAGATACGCAGTATTTT. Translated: CSATGFLWGVLDTQYF.

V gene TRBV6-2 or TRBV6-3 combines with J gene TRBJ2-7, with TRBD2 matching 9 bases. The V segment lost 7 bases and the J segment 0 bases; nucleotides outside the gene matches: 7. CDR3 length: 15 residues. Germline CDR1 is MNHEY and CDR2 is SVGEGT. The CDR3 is CASTDGGRASYEQYF. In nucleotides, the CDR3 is TGTGCCAGCACGGATGGCGGGAGGGCCTCCTACGAGCAGTACTTC.

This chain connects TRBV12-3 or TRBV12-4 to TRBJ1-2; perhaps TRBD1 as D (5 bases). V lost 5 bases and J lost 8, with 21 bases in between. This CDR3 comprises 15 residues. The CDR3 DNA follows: TGTGCCAGCAGTCCGGGAGGAGGGGCAGCTTTGGGCTACACCTTC. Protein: CASSPGGGAALGYTF.

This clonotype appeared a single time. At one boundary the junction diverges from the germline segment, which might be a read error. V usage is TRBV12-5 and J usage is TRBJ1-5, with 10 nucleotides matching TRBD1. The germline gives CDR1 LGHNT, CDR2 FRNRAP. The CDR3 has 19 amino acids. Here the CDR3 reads CASGLVQVAGQGFNQPRHF. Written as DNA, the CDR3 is TGTGCTAGTGGTTTGGTACAGGTGGCGGGACAGGGGTTCAATCAGCCCCGGCATTTT.

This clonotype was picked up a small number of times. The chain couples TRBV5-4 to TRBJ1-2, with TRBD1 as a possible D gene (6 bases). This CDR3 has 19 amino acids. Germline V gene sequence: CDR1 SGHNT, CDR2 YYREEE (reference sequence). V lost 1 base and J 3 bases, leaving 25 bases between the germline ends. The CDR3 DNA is TGTGCCAGCAGCTTGTCCGATCGGGGTATGTTGGACAGCTACTATGGCTACACCTTC. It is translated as CASSLSDRGMLDSYYGYTF.